Below are 8 T cell receptor beta chains sequenced from a single sample in a study of CD8+CD57+ T cells in acquired aplastic anemia. Genomic DNA was employed as the template in profiling TCR beta VDJ and CDR3. MiXCR, applied by TCRdb to the reads, yields one record per CDR3 protein. The sample consists of around 150,000 distinct CDR3 sequences, approximately 40% of them appearing once. Specimen: sorted CD4+, CD8+, or CD8+CD57+ T cells (not recorded which) from PBMCs. The source is a human donor in good health.

This clonotype was counted at least ten times. The chain employs TRBV29-1 and TRBJ2-5; the D is unclear. The V and J ends lost 5 bases and 2 bases respectively, with 3 bases between them. CDR1 is SQVTM, CDR2 ANQGSEA, per germline. The CDR3 runs to 10 residues. CDR3 amino acids: CSVSQETQYF. For the CDR3, the DNA is TGCAGCGTTTCTCAAGAGACCCAGTACTTC.

This clonotype showed up just a few times. The V and J genes are TRBV20-1 and TRBJ1-1; D call uncertain. CDR1 is DFQATT and CDR2 is SNEGSKA in the germline V gene (reference sequence). This CDR3 has 12 amino acids. Trimming cost V 2 bases and J 1 base, with 5 bases left between them. The CDR3 DNA follows: TGCAGTGCTAGACAGCCGAACACTGAAGCTTTCTTT. The encoded protein is CSARQPNTEAFF.

This clonotype was observed many times. The chain couples TRBV7-3 to TRBJ2-5; 7 bases align to TRBD2. Per the germline V gene, CDR1 is SGHTA and CDR2 is FQGTGA. This CDR3 has 15 amino acids. The junction had 5 bases not matched to a gene; V was cut back by 3 bases and J by 1 base. This CDR3 is CASSFVGGSQETQYF. CDR3 in DNA: TGTGCCAGCAGCTTTGTGGGGGGGAGCCAAGAGACCCAGTACTTC.

This clonotype has at least ten counts. The final CDR3 position lacks the conserved phenylalanine or tryptophan, pointing to a likely read error. Because the CDR3's place on the DNA is in doubt, the DNA is left out and the CDR3 is given as listed by TCRdb. The CDR3 sequence: CASRTVKTGHG. The V call is TRBV19, the J call TRBJ1-2; no DNA check was done on the table's D call, TRBD1. Germline lookup yields CDR1 LNHDA and CDR2 SQIVND (reference sequence). Termini included, the CDR3 measures 11 amino acids.

As to this clonotype: A clone one base away is much larger, so this may be a read error. The J gene is TRBJ2-2, the V gene TRBV7-3, with a possible D match to TRBD2 (5 bases). The CDR3 runs to 16 residues. Germline V gene sequence: CDR1 SGHTA, CDR2 FQGTGA. The CDR3 coding sequence is TGTGCCAGCAGCTTAAATCTGGGTTTGAGCACCGGGGAGCTGTCTTTT. Translating gives CASSLNLGLSTGELSF.

This clonotype was counted ten times or more. The chain combines TRBV19 with TRBJ1-1; a possible D gene is TRBD1 (6 bases). The CDR3 length is 16 residues. Trimming removed 7 bases at V and 1 base at J, with 19 bases between. CDR1 is LNHDA and CDR2 is SQIVND in the germline V gene (reference sequence). CDR3 sequence: CASNPLQGRGNTEAFF. The CDR3 DNA sequence: TGTGCCAGTAACCCCCTCCAGGGGCGAGGGAACACTGAAGCTTTCTTT.

This clonotype was seen many times. The chain has TRBV10-3 and TRBJ2-7; D gene unclear. Germline lookup yields CDR1 ENHRY and CDR2 SYGVKD. The CDR3 covers 13 residues. V shed 5 bases and J shed 4 bases, with 12 bases lying between them. The CDR3 nucleotides are TGTGCCATCAGTATTAGGCCCGTATACGAGCAGTACTTC. It yields the protein CAISIRPVYEQYF.

The rearrangement links TRBV29-1 to TRBJ2-5; the D gene is possibly TRBD2 (6 bases). The CDR3 loop spans 12 amino acids. Looked up from germline, CDR1 is SQVTM and CDR2 is ANQGSEA. Trimming left V 6 bases short and J 2 bases short, with 10 bases between. CDR3 sequence reads: CSVRREQETQYF. CDR3 bases: TGCAGCGTCCGGAGGGAGCAAGAGACCCAGTACTTC.